This T cell receptor (beta chain) is from a study of regulatory T cells in long-lasting Graves disease. The sample holds many counts of this clonotype. CDR3 regions were amplified by Arm-PCR using iRepertoire HTBI primers to build TCR beta libraries. TCRdb reprocessed the multiplex PCR reads via MiXCR and lists one record per CDR3 protein. The profile shows 560,000 or so distinct CDR3 sequences, more than 15% of them singletons. Looked up from germline, CDR1 is MNHNS and CDR2 is SASEGT. The CDR3 extends over 16 amino acids. V lost 8 bases to trimming and J lost 1 base; unmatched junction nucleotides: 11. Time point indicated: newly diagnosed GD, antithyroid drugs for less than 3 months. The TCR library used RNA extracted from PBMCs. These data also formed part of another study, on T cells in Graves' hyperthyroidism and ophthalmopathy.

This TCR derives from a young man with Graves disease. This chain uses TRBV6-1 with TRBJ2-1, with 7 nucleotides matching TRBD2. Sequenced material: peripheral blood mononuclear cells (PBMCs), taken at new diagnosis, from a patient treated with antithyroid drugs. The CDR3 region is CASEKMWEGSYNEQFF. The CDR3 DNA reads TGTGCCAGCGAGAAGATGTGGGAGGGGTCCTACAATGAGCAGTTCTTC.